The sequence of this T cell receptor (beta chain) was determined in a study of OX40 agonist ivuxolimab in advanced cancers. As for the study in general: At 75% to 90% male, the cohort had a mean age of about 60 years, ranging from about 20 to 79. Three patients, one with hepatocellular carcinoma and two with cutaneous melanoma, responded partially. General study results and limits: CD8+ T cells showed, on average, more clonal expansion than CD4+ cells.

Germline V gene lookup returns CDR1 LNHDA and CDR2 SQIVND (reference sequence). Germline trimming cut 8 bases from V and 2 bases from J; bases unmatched to any gene: 11. This CDR3 is 16 amino acids long. For this clone: Its target is not known.

Profiling relied on immunoSEQ multiplex PCR, and the TCRdb table lists in-frame clones only, not all of them. Here the sample spans tens of thousands of clones, approximately 95% being singletons. The sample in question was CD4+ or CD8+ T cells sorted from blood, obtained in a trial of the OX40 agonist ivuxolimab. This sequence originates from an adult with an advanced solid tumor such as melanoma, head and neck, liver or kidney cancer. This chain joins TRBV19 and TRBJ2-3, with TRBD2 identical over 9 bases. The CDR3 reads CASADWPGLATDTQYF. In DNA form, the CDR3 reads TGTGCCAGTGCCGACTGGCCGGGACTAGCCACAGATACGCAGTATTTT.